One TCR beta chain is described in this entry. The target antigen is unknown. The sample belongs to a study of T cell repertoires in cytomegalovirus infection. Study background: Matching HLA type and CMV infection were both indicated by public TCR beta signatures.

TCRdb re-analysed the reads in MiXCR, keeping a single row per CDR3 protein. The sample shows 200,000 to 300,000 distinct CDR3 sequences, over 8% of them seen only once. The length of the CDR3 is 16 residues. The germline gives CDR1 DFQATT, CDR2 SNEGSKA (reference sequence). V was cut by 6 bases and J by 0 bases, with 20 bases left in between. Findings and limits, study-wide: CMV carriers with the relevant HLA were identified by cumulative public TCR beta family frequency. The ex vivo response was dominated by HLA-C-restricted CMV-specific TCR beta clonotypes.

The rearrangement uses TRBV20-1 and TRBJ1-1, with D uncertain. Sequenced material: PBMCs. The receptor was isolated from a human donor in good health (CMV status not recorded). Some clones in this sample may be carry-over from other donors' samples. The CDR3 nucleotides are TGCAGTGCCACACGAGGAAGGGCCTCCATGAACACTGAAGCTTTCTTT. Protein product: CSATRGRASMNTEAFF.